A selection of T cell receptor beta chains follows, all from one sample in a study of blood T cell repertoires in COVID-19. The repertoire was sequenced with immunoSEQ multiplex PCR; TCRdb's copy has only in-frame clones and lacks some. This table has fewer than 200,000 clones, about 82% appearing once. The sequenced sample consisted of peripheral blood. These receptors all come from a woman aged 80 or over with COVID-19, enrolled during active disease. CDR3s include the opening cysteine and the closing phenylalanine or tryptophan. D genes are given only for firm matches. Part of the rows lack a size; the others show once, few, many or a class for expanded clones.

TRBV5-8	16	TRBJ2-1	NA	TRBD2	TGTGCCAGCAGCTTGGGGTTAGCGGGAGAGCTAAATGAGCAGTTCTTC	CASSLGLAGELNEQFF
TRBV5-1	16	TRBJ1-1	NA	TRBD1	TGCGCCAGCAGCTTAGACAGGGGTGCTATGAACACTGAAGCTTTCTTT	CASSLDRGAMNTEAFF
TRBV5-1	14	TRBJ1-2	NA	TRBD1	TGCGCCAGCAGCTTTTCCCAGGGGGCCTATGGCTACACCTTC	CASSFSQGAYGYTF
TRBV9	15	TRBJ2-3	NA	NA	TGTGCCAGCAGTTATGACATATCTCCCACAGATACGCAGTATTTT	CASSYDISPTDTQYF
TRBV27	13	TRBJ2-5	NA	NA	TGTGCCAGCGGAAGTCGCGGGGTGGAGACCCAGTACTTC	CASGSRGVETQYF
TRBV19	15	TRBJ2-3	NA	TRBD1	TGTGCCAGTAGTATCCCGGGACAGTCCACAGATACGCAGTATTTT	CASSIPGQSTDTQYF
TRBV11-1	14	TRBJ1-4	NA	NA	TGTGCCAGCAGCTTAGAGTGGCAGAATGAAAAACTGTTTTTT	CASSLEWQNEKLFF
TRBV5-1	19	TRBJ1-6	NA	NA	TGCGCCAGCAGCTTGTTGGCCAGGGGTGTATCCTCCTATAATTCACCCCTCCACTTT	CASSLLARGVSSYNSPLHF
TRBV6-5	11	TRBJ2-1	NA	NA	TGTGCCAGCAAGGAGTACAATGAGCAGTTCTTC	CASKEYNEQFF
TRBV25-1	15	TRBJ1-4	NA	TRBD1	TGTGCCAGCTCTCCCGGGACAGGGTACAATGAAAAACTGTTTTTT	CASSPGTGYNEKLFF
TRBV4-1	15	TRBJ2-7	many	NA	TGCGCCAGCAGCCAAGGACCCCATGGGGCGTACGAGCAGTACTTC	CASSQGPHGAYEQYF
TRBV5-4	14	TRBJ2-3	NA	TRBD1	TGTGCCAGCAGCTACACAGGGGCTGCAGATACGCAGTATTTT	CASSYTGAADTQYF
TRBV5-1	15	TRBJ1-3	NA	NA	TGCGCCAGCAGCCCGGACGGGAACTCTGGAAACACCATATATTTT	CASSPDGNSGNTIYF